The clone carrying this T cell receptor (beta chain) has only a few counts. Its antigen is not identified. This record comes from a study of cytomegalovirus exposure and HLA in healthy donors. Overall study results and limits: In an earlier analysis, most TCR beta V segments were productive about 87% or about 30% of the time.

The germline V and J ends were trimmed by 4 bases and 2 bases, with 16 bases remaining between them. Germline V lookup: CDR1 SGHRS, CDR2 YFSETQ. The CDR3 is 15 residues long. The PCR had 60 Vbeta and 13 Jbeta primers. TCRdb's copy holds only in-frame clones and misses some; the assay was immunoSEQ multiplex PCR. Among about 190,000 clones, around four fifths were seen once, and the ten largest hold about 9.4%. This TCR was sampled from a woman between 45 and 60 years old in good health and CMV-seropositive. The sample consisted of PBMCs. This chain links TRBV5-1 with TRBJ2-7; D may be TRBD2 (6 bases). The CDR3 region has the DNA TGCGCCAGCAGCCCGACCGGGACTCCAACCTACGAGCAGTACTTC. This translates into CASSPTGTPTYEQYF.